A selection of T cell receptor beta chains follows, all from one sample in a study of OX40 agonist ivuxolimab in advanced cancers. Some clones are missing from TCRdb's copy, which holds only in-frame ones; the method was immunoSEQ multiplex PCR. The data contain 89,000 or so clones, 70% to 90% of them singletons. The specimen was CD4+ or CD8+ T cells sorted from blood, collected in a trial of the OX40 agonist ivuxolimab. Receptors originate from an adult with an advanced solid tumor such as melanoma, head and neck, liver or kidney cancer. Both conserved end residues are part of each CDR3. The D gene is left open where the match is weak. The size entry is marked missing in some rows and otherwise reads once, few, many or a size class.

abundance	d_gene	j_gene	v_gene	CDR3aa	CDR3nt
-	-	TRBJ2-3	TRBV11-3	CASSPERGEGADTQYF	TGTGCCAGCAGCCCCGAGCGAGGGGAAGGGGCAGATACGCAGTATTTT
once	-	TRBJ2-1	TRBV25-1	CSITTSYNEQFF	TGTTCCATCACGACCTCCTACAATGAGCAGTTCTTC
-	-	TRBJ2-1	TRBV5-4	CASSDKGRSSYNEQFF	TGTGCCAGCAGCGATAAAGGGAGGTCCTCCTACAATGAGCAGTTCTTC
-	-	TRBJ2-1	TRBV7-2	CASSLVLDPRNNEQFF	TGTGCCAGCAGCTTAGTTCTGGACCCCCGCAACAATGAGCAGTTCTTC
once	TRBD2	TRBJ2-3	TRBV11-1	CASSRYLPTSGNLEDTQYF	TGTGCCAGCAGCCGATATCTCCCGACTAGCGGGAACTTGGAAGATACGCAGTATTTT
-	TRBD1	TRBJ2-7	TRBV6-5	CASSWGQGYEQYF	TGTGCCAGCAGTTGGGGACAGGGGTACGAGCAGTACTTC
-	-	TRBJ2-1	TRBV11-3	CASSLDGRDNEQFF	TGTGCCAGCAGCTTAGATGGTAGGGACAATGAGCAGTTCTTC
few	-	TRBJ1-1	TRBV28	CASSSALAGLSTEAFF	TGTGCCAGCAGTTCCGCCCTTGCAGGTCTGAGCACTGAAGCTTTCTTT
few	TRBD2	TRBJ2-3	TRBV9	CASSVTGAGGPDTQYF	TGTGCCAGCAGCGTAACAGGGGCGGGAGGGCCGGATACGCAGTATTTT
-	TRBD1	TRBJ1-1	TRBV6-6	CASRPTGGNTEAFF	TGTGCCAGCAGACCCACAGGGGGCAACACTGAAGCTTTCTTT
-	-	TRBJ1-5	TRBV27	CASRKEGDSNQPQHF	TGTGCCAGCAGAAAAGAGGGGGATAGCAATCAGCCCCAGCATTTT
few	-	TRBJ2-5	TRBV5-4	CASSLAGSAETQYF	TGTGCCAGCAGCTTGGCAGGATCTGCAGAGACCCAGTACTTC
once	-	TRBJ2-4	TRBV11-2	CASSFRQVSIQYF	TGTGCCAGCAGCTTCCGCCAAGTTAGCATTCAGTACTTC
-	-	TRBJ1-2	TRBV7-7	CASSLEGPARYNNGYTF	TGTGCTAGCAGCTTAGAGGGGCCAGCAAGATACAATAATGGCTACACCTTC
-	-	TRBJ1-1	TRBV29-1	CSGYRATNTEAFF	TGCAGCGGATACCGGGCCACGAACACTGAAGCTTTCTTT
-	-	TRBJ2-6	TRBV15	CATSREGVGANVLTF	TGTGCCACCAGCAGAGAGGGGGTTGGGGCCAACGTCCTGACTTTC
-	TRBD2	TRBJ2-1	TRBV28	CASRRLGTSGINEQFF	TGTGCCAGCAGGAGACTCGGGACTAGCGGAATCAATGAGCAGTTCTTC
-	TRBD2	TRBJ2-7	TRBV9	CASSPSGAGGEQYF	TGTGCCAGCAGCCCCTCCGGAGCGGGAGGCGAGCAGTACTTC